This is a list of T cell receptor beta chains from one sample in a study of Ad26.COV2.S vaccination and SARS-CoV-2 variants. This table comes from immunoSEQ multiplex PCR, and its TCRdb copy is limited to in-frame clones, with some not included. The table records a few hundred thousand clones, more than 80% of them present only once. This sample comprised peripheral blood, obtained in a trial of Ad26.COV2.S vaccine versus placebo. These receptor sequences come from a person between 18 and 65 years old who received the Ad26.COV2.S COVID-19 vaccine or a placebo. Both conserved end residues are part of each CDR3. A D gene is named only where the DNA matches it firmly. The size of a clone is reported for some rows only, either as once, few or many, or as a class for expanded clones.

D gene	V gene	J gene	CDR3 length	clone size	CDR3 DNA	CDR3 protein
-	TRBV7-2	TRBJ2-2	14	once	TGTGCCAGCAGCTTAGAAGACTTCACCGGGGAGCTGTTTTTT	CASSLEDFTGELFF
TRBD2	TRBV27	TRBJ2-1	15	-	TGTGCCAGCAGTTACCGCTTACGGCGGGAGGATGAGCAGTTCTTC	CASSYRLRREDEQFF
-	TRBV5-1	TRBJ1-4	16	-	TGCGCCAGCAGCCGAGACACGACAGCAACTAATGAAAAACTGTTTTTT	CASSRDTTATNEKLFF
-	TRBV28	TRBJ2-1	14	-	TGTGCCAGCAGTTTATCACGGCAGGGTCTTGATCAGTTCTTC	CASSLSRQGLDQFF
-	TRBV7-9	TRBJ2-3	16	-	TGTGCCAGCAGCTTAGAAGAGGGCTTGCGCACAGATACGCAGTATTTT	CASSLEEGLRTDTQYF
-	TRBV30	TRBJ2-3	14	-	TGTGCCTGGAGTGTCAGGGGGGCCACAGATACGCAGTATTTT	CAWSVRGATDTQYF
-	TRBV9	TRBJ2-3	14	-	TGTGCCAGCAGCGCGACAGATCCCACAGATACGCAGTATTTT	CASSATDPTDTQYF
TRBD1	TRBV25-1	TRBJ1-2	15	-	TGTGCCAGCAGTCTAGGAGGGGGCAAGGGCTATGGCTACACCTTC	CASSLGGGKGYGYTF
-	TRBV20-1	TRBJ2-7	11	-	TGCAGTGCCTTACAGCTATACGAGCAGTACTTC	CSALQLYEQYF
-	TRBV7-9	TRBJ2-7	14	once	TGTGCCAGCAGCTTAGAGGGAGGATACCACGAGCAGTACTTC	CASSLEGGYHEQYF
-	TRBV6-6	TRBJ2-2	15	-	TGTGCCAGCAGTTCCGCACGAACGAACACCGGGGAGCTGTTTTTT	CASSSARTNTGELFF